This TCR beta chain was sequenced during a study of siplizumab effects on memory and regulatory T cells. CDR3 length equals 14 residues. Germline V gene sequence: CDR1 SGHAT, CDR2 FQNNGV. V was clipped by 5 bases and J by 0 bases, with 11 bases between them. The repertoire was sequenced with immunoSEQ multiplex PCR; TCRdb's copy has only in-frame clones and lacks some. The sample has more than 85,000 clones; around 90% are singletons. This clone was recorded only once. The TCR comes from a human donor in good health. J is TRBJ2-7 and V is TRBV11-2; a possible D gene is TRBD1 (6 bases). Sequenced input: Tregs sorted from blood. The chain's CDR3 is CASSPDRSSYEQYF. The CDR3 region has the DNA TGTGCCAGCAGCCCAGACAGGAGCTCCTACGAGCAGTACTTC.